This T cell receptor beta chain is from a study of cytomegalovirus exposure and HLA in healthy donors. Background on the study: Around 78 million unique TCRs, all from HLA-typed donors, were included in an early release of the data. Within the Caucasian-associated ancestry cluster were around 81% of the approximately 370 genotyped donors.

The PCR had 60 Vbeta and 13 Jbeta primers. The method was immunoSEQ multiplex PCR; TCRdb's version includes in-frame clones alone and lacks a portion of them. The sample consists of about 160,000 clones, approximately 80% of them appearing once. This CDR3 comprises 11 residues. V lost 0 bases, J lost 7 bases, and 6 bases lay in between. CDR1 is GTSNPN, CDR2 SVGIG, per germline (reference sequence). Findings and limits, study-wide: A later analysis showed HLA-associated TCR beta chains outstripping equally common others in clonal expansion. TRBV6-2, TRBV6-3 and some other V segments were excluded as indistinguishable.

This clone occurred once. The target antigen is unknown. The clonotype originates from a woman aged 50 to 65 in good health and CMV-seropositive. The sequenced material came from PBMCs. V and J are TRBV30 and TRBJ1-2; D remains unclear. The CDR3 nucleotides read TGTGCCTGGAGTGTACTGATTGGCTACACCTTC. Translation gives CAWSVLIGYTF. Together with reference TRBV30 and TRBJ1-2, the CDR3 gives the full variable domain: SQTIHQWPATLVQPVGSPLSLECTVEGTSNPNLYWYRQAAGRGLQLLFYSVGIGQISSEVPQNLSASRPQDRQFILSSKKLLLSDSGFYLCAWSVLIGYTFGSGTRLTVV.